The 5 T cell receptor beta chains below were found in one sample sequenced in a study of blood T cell repertoires in COVID-19. Libraries were prepared by immunoSEQ multiplex PCR; TCRdb keeps only in-frame clonotypes and omits some of them. The sample includes about 170,000 clones, 70% to 80% of them seen just once. The specimen was peripheral blood. These receptors all stem from a man aged 55 to 70 with acute or convalescent COVID-19.

V usage is TRBV29-1 and J usage is TRBJ2-5, with a tentative D call TRBD2 (5 bases). Trimming took off 5 bases at V and 8 bases at J, with 18 bases between the two ends. This CDR3 has 13 amino acids. Per germline, CDR1 SQVTM and CDR2 ANQGSEA. As DNA, the CDR3 is TGCAGCGTTTACGGGCTAGCCAGCTTCACCCAGTACTTC. Translation gives CSVYGLASFTQYF.

V usage is TRBV5-1 and J usage is TRBJ1-2; TRBD1 matches at 7 bases. V was pared by 8 bases and J by 0 bases, with 4 bases of the junction left unmatched. The germline V gene has CDR1 SGHRS and CDR2 YFSETQ. This CDR3 contains 13 residues. In DNA, the CDR3 is TGCGCCAGTGCAGGGGGAGCTAACTATGGCTACACCTTC. Amino acid sequence: CASAGGANYGYTF.

Only a few counts were recorded for this clone. The J gene is TRBJ1-1, the V gene TRBV2; 8 bases are shared with TRBD1. From germline, CDR1 is SNHLY and CDR2 FYNNEI. After removal of 6 bases from V and 5 bases from J, the junction contained 8 bases not matched to a gene. CDR3 length: 14 amino acids. Here the CDR3 reads CASRSGQGETEAFF. CDR3 nucleotide sequence: TGTGCCAGCAGAAGCGGACAGGGAGAGACTGAAGCTTTCTTT.

This chain links TRBV7-2 with TRBJ2-5; D is perhaps TRBD2 (5 bases). V lost 2 bases and J lost 4, with 14 bases in between. Germline V gives CDR1 SGHTA, CDR2 FQGNSA. The CDR3 runs to 15 residues. CDR3 nucleotides: TGTGCCAGCAGCTTAATGGGCCAGGAGGTAGAGACCCAGTACTTC. It yields the protein CASSLMGQEVETQYF.

V gene TRBV18 combines with J gene TRBJ1-2, with TRBD1 as a possible D gene (5 bases). CDR1 and CDR2 from the germline V gene are KGHSH and LQKENI. The V end lost 2 bases, the J end lost 6 bases, and 13 bases lay between the germline ends. This CDR3 is 14 amino acids long. This chain's CDR3 is CASSPDGGRDGYTF. CDR3 nucleotide sequence: TGTGCCAGCTCACCAGACGGGGGTAGAGATGGCTACACCTTC.